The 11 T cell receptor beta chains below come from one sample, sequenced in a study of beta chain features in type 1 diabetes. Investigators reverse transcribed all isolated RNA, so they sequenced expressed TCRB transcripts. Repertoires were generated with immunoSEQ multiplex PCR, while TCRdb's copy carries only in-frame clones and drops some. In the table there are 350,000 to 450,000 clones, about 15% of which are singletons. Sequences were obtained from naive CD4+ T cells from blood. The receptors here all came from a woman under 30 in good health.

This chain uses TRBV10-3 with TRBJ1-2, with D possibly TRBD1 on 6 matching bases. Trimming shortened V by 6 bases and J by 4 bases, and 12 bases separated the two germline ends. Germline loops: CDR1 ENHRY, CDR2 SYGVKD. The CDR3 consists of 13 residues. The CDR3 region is CAISRDTSYGYTF. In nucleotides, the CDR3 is TGTGCCATCAGCCGGGACACTTCCTATGGCTACACCTTC.

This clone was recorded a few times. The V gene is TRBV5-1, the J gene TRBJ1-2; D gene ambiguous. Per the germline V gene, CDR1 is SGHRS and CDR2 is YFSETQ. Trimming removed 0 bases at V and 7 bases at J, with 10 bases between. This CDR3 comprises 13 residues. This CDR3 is CASSLVERAGYTF. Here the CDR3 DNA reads TGCGCCAGCAGCTTGGTGGAGAGAGCTGGCTACACCTTC.

The CDR3 DNA follows: TGTGCCAGCAGCCAAGTCAGGGGCAATCAGCCCCAGCATTTT. It yields the protein CASSQVRGNQPQHF. The chain is built from TRBV14 and TRBJ1-5, with a tentative D call TRBD1 (5 bases). V lost 1 base and J 2 bases, leaving 6 bases between the germline ends. CDR1 is SGHDN, CDR2 FVKESK, per germline. This CDR3 is built from 14 residues.

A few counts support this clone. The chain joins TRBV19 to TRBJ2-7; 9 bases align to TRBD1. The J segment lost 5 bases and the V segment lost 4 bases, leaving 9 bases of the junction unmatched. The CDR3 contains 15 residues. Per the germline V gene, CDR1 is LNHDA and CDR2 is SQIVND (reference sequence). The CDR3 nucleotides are TGTGCCAGTAGTACAGGGACAGGGATAGTCCACGAGCAGTACTTC. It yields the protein CASSTGTGIVHEQYF.

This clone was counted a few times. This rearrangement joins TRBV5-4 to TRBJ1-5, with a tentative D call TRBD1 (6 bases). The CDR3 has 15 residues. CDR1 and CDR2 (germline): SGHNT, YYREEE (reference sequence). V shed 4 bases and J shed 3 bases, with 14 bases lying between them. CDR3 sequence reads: CASSPDRPFNQPQHF. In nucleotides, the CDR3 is TGTGCCAGCAGCCCGGACAGACCATTCAATCAGCCCCAGCATTTT.

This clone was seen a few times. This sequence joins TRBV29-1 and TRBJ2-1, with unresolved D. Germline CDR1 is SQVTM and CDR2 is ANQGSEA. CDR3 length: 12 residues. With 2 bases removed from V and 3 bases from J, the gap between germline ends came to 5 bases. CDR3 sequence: CSVEKLYNEQFF. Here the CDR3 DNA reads TGCAGCGTTGAAAAGCTCTACAATGAGCAGTTCTTC.

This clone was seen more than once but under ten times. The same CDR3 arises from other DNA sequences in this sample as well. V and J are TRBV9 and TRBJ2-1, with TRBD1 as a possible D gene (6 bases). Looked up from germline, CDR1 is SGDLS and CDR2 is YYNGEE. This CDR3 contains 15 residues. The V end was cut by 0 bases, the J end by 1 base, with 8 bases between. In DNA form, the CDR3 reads TGTGCCAGCAGCGTAGGTGGGACATCCTACAATGAGCAGTTCTTC. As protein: CASSVGGTSYNEQFF.

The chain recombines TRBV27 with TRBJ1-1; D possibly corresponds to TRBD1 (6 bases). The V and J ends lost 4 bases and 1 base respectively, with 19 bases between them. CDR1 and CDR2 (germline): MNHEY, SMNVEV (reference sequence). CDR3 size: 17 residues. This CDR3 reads CASSSRDTLRGNTEAFF. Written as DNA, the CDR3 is TGTGCCAGCAGTTCCAGGGACACTCTGAGGGGGAACACTGAAGCTTTCTTT.

DNA of the CDR3: TGTGCCAGCAGCTTAGTTGAGGCCGGGGAGCTGTTTTTT. Its protein product is CASSLVEAGELFF. The chain recombines TRBV7-3 with TRBJ2-2; D call uncertain. There are 13 residues in the CDR3. CDR1 is SGHTA and CDR2 is FQGTGA in the germline V gene. V was trimmed by 2 bases and J by 6 bases, leaving 7 bases between them. The entire variable domain, with the rest obtained from reference TRBV7-3 and TRBJ2-2, is as follows: GAGVSQTPSNKVTEKGKYVELRCDPISGHTALYWYRQSLGQGPEFLIYFQGTGAADDSGLPNDRFFAVRPEGSVSTLKIQRTERGDSAVYLCASSLVEAGELFFGEGSRLTVL.

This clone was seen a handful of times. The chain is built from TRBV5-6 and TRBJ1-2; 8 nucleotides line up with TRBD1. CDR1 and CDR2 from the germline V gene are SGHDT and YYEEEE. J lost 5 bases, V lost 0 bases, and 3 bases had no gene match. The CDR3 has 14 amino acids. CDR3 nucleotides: TGTGCCAGCAGCTTGGGACAGGGGAGTTATGGCTACACCTTC. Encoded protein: CASSLGQGSYGYTF.

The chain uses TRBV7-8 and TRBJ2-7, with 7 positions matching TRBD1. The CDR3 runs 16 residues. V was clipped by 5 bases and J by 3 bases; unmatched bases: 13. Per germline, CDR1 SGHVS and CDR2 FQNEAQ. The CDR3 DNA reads TGTGCCAGCAGCCAACCCATGGACAGGAAGGACTACGAGCAGTACTTC. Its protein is CASSQPMDRKDYEQYF. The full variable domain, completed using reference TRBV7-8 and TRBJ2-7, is GAGVSQSPRYKVAKRGQDVALRCDPISGHVSLFWYQQALGQGPEFLTYFQNEAQLDKSGLPSDRFFAERPEGSVSTLKIQRTQQEDSAVYLCASSQPMDRKDYEQYFGPGTRLTVT.